This T cell receptor (beta chain) stems from a study of T cells after posttransplantation cyclophosphamide. Study results and limitations: Later blood repertoires were often dominated by clones from the donor CD8+ memory compartment. TRB overlap between skin or GI tissue T cells and blood was limited. TRB clonality was highly associated with recipient CMV seropositivity and reactivation.

Libraries were prepared by immunoSEQ multiplex PCR; TCRdb keeps only in-frame clonotypes and omits some of them. The sample records 10,000 or so clones, roughly four fifths being singletons. The CDR3 length is 17 residues. Germline V lookup: CDR1 SGHTA, CDR2 FQGNSA. V lost 2 bases and J lost 0, with 14 bases in between. Busulfan-fludarabine conditioning, marrow transplant, and cyclophosphamide on days +3 and +4 were administered. Worth noting for this clone: The antigen remains undetermined.

This clonotype was sampled from a female patient in her thirties or forties who received an allogeneic stem cell transplant from a related donor, was CMV-positive, and had no GVHD. Some T cells may trace back to the graft donor. The sample consisted of PBMCs, taken 1,700 to 2,000 days after a stem cell transplant with posttransplant cyclophosphamide. V gene TRBV7-2 combines with J gene TRBJ1-3; D remains ambiguous. CDR3 bases: TGTGCCAGCAGCTTATCTAGTCGGGTTGACTCTGGAAACACCATATATTTT. Translation: CASSLSSRVDSGNTIYF.